The rows below give T cell receptor beta chains drawn from one sample of a study of OX40 agonist ivuxolimab in advanced cancers. Measured with immunoSEQ multiplex PCR; TCRdb has only the in-frame clones, and not every one. The sample lists tens of thousands of clones, 87% occurring once. The specimen was CD4+ or CD8+ T cells sorted from blood, collected in a trial of the OX40 agonist ivuxolimab. The receptors stem from an adult with an advanced solid tumor such as melanoma, head and neck, liver or kidney cancer. Each CDR3 is given with its conserved first and last residue. The D gene is left open where the match is weak. Some rows mark clone size as missing; the rest say once, few, many or name a class of expanded clone.

TRBV19	TRBJ2-3	.	.	TGTGCCAGTAGTGCAGCGGTGAGCACAGATACGCAGTATTTT	CASSAAVSTDTQYF
TRBV29-1	TRBJ1-2	TRBD1	.	TGCAGCGTTGATGACAGGGGGCTTGAAGCTCATGGCTACACCTTC	CSVDDRGLEAHGYTF
TRBV6-5	TRBJ1-2	.	.	TGTGCCAGCAGCCCGGGGGGATATGGCTACACCTTC	CASSPGGYGYTF
TRBV28	TRBJ2-3	TRBD2	.	TGTGCCAGCAGTTCCCCCCCCGGGCGGACTAGCAGTAGGGATACGCAGTATTTT	CASSSPPGRTSSRDTQYF
TRBV27	TRBJ2-3	TRBD1	few	TGTGCCAGCAGTTGGACAGGGGCCCCCTCAGATACGCAGTATTTT	CASSWTGAPSDTQYF
TRBV5-1	TRBJ1-1	.	.	TGCGCCAGCAGCTTTGGGGAAAGGGGGACTGAAGCTTTCTTT	CASSFGERGTEAFF
TRBV10-1	TRBJ2-7	.	once	TGCGCCAGCCCTCTCCAAGGGCTTGGGTACGAGCAGTACTTC	CASPLQGLGYEQYF
TRBV18	TRBJ2-5	TRBD2	.	TGTGCCAGCTCACCCCAAGGAATAGCGGGAGTCCAAGAGACCCAGTACTTC	CASSPQGIAGVQETQYF
TRBV19	TRBJ1-5	.	.	TGTGCCAGTAGTATGGACATAACACCCAATCAGCCCCAGCATTTT	CASSMDITPNQPQHF
TRBV28	TRBJ1-3	.	.	TGTGGGGCGAGGGGGGCGGCTTCGAACACCATATATTTT	CGARGAASNTIYF
TRBV5-1	TRBJ2-2	TRBD1	.	TGCGCCAGCAGCCCCCGGACAGGGCTGAACACCGGGGAGCTGTTTTTT	CASSPRTGLNTGELFF
TRBV11-2	TRBJ2-1	.	.	TGTGCCAGCAGCTTAGGAGGGGGGTGGAATGAGCAGTTCTTC	CASSLGGGWNEQFF
TRBV6-6	TRBJ1-6	.	once	TGTGCCAGCAGTCCGGGACAAAATGGGTTTAATTCACCCCTCCACTTT	CASSPGQNGFNSPLHF
TRBV28	TRBJ1-2	TRBD1	.	TGTGCCAGCAGTTTACCCCGGACAGGGGCAAACTATGGCTACACCTTC	CASSLPRTGANYGYTF
TRBV5-6	TRBJ1-5	.	.	TGTGCCAGCAGCTTGTACGGCGGGAATAGCAATCAGCCCCAGCATTTT	CASSLYGGNSNQPQHF
TRBV28	TRBJ2-5	TRBD1	.	TGTGCCAGCAGTTCTCTGGGACAGGGGACAGGGGAGACCCAGTACTTC	CASSSLGQGTGETQYF
TRBV6-5	TRBJ1-1	.	few	TGTGCCAGCAGTCGGGTGAACACTGAAGCTTTCTTT	CASSRVNTEAFF
TRBV28	TRBJ1-2	.	.	TGTGCCAGCAGTTTACAGCAGGTTGGCTACACCTTC	CASSLQQVGYTF
TRBV5-1	TRBJ2-1	.	.	TGCGCCAGCAGCTTGGCCGGGGACTTCCATTACAATGAGCAGTTCTTC	CASSLAGDFHYNEQFF
TRBV5-8	TRBJ1-5	.	medium-sized	TGTGCCAGCAGCTTGAAACAGACCCTCTATAGCAATCAGCCCCAGCATTTT	CASSLKQTLYSNQPQHF
TRBV6-6	TRBJ1-5	.	.	TGTGCCAGCAGTTACCCTACAGGGAATCAGCCCCAGCATTTT	CASSYPTGNQPQHF
TRBV14	TRBJ1-1	.	.	TGTGCCAGTAAAAGGGGCGGTAGTTCTGAAGCTTTCTTT	CASKRGGSSEAFF
TRBV7-2	TRBJ1-3	.	.	TGTGCCAGCAGCGGACCCTTTGGGGGTTTGAAAGGAAACACCATATATTTT	CASSGPFGGLKGNTIYF
TRBV5-1	TRBJ1-1	.	.	TGCGCCAGCGCCCCAAGGATGAACACTGAAGCTTTCTTT	CASAPRMNTEAFF
TRBV6-5	TRBJ1-1	TRBD1	.	TGTGCCAGCAGTCAAGATACAGGGGGGGACACTGAAGCTTTCTTT	CASSQDTGGDTEAFF
TRBV4-3	TRBJ2-1	.	.	TGCGCCAGCAGCCAAGTGTCAGATGAGCAGTTCTTC	CASSQVSDEQFF
TRBV28	TRBJ2-2	TRBD2	.	TGTGCCAGCAGGACGGGGGGGGCCAACACCGGGGAGCTGTTTTTT	CASRTGGANTGELFF
TRBV5-1	TRBJ1-4	.	once	TGCGCCAGCAGCTTGGTACAGGGAACTAATGAAAAACTGTTTTTT	CASSLVQGTNEKLFF
TRBV6-5	TRBJ2-1	TRBD2	once	TGTGCCAGCAGTTATGGCGGGAGGGCCAATGAGCAGTTCTTC	CASSYGGRANEQFF
TRBV19	TRBJ2-1	TRBD2	.	TGTGCCACCTATAGCGGGCGATTAAACAATGAGCAGTTCTTC	CATYSGRLNNEQFF
TRBV28	TRBJ1-4	.	.	TGTGCCAGCAGCGTGCCGGGACCAACTAATGAAAAACTGTTTTTT	CASSVPGPTNEKLFF